The 20 T cell receptor beta chains below come from one sample, sequenced in a study of T-cell reconstitution after alpha-beta-depleted transplantation in children. Preparing the TCRbeta library involved the use of unique molecular identifiers. MiXCR, run by TCRdb on the PCR reads, gives a single entry per CDR3 protein. Altogether about 200,000 distinct CDR3 sequences are present, roughly 7% being singletons, with the ten largest covering 5.5%. Sequenced here: PBMCs, sampled before TCRalphabeta/CD19-depleted stem cell transplant. The source of these receptors is a boy aged 2-9 years with acute lymphoblastic leukemia, due to receive a stem cell transplant.

This clonotype was counted a few times. V usage is TRBV12-3 or TRBV12-4 and J usage is TRBJ1-1; possible D gene TRBD1, 5 bases. The V and J ends lost 8 bases and 1 base respectively, with 20 bases between them. The CDR3 is 16 residues long. The DNA of the CDR3 is TGTGCCAGCGGGTATTCGAGGGGTACAGGGAACACTGAAGCTTTCTTT. Translating it yields CASGYSRGTGNTEAFF.

The chain has TRBV4-1 and TRBJ2-3, with 8 positions matching TRBD2. Germline CDR1 reads MGHRA; CDR2 reads YSYEKL. The CDR3 covers 17 residues. Unmatched junction bases numbered 10, after V lost 4 bases and J lost 1 base. The CDR3 coding sequence is TGCGCCAGCAGCCTCACCCCCGGGACTAGTGGCACAGATACGCAGTATTTT. Its protein product is CASSLTPGTSGTDTQYF.

This rearrangement joins TRBV28 to TRBJ1-4; 8 bases line up with TRBD1. This CDR3 contains 14 residues. V trimming: 7 bases; J trimming: 5 bases; junction bases outside the gene matches: 6. Germline CDR1 reads MDHEN; CDR2 reads SYDVKM. CDR3 bases: TGTGCCAGCAAAACAGGGGGGATCAATGAAAAACTGTTTTTT. It codes for CASKTGGINEKLFF.

This clonotype was observed many times. The chain links TRBV11-2 to TRBJ2-1, with TRBD2 matching 8 bases. V lost 2 bases and J lost 6; bases outside the gene matches: 0. The CDR3 contains 13 residues. Germline CDR1 is SGHAT and CDR2 is FQNNGV. The CDR3 region has the DNA TGTGCCAGCAGCTTAACTAGCGGCAATGAGCAGTTCTTC. This gives the protein CASSLTSGNEQFF.

This clonotype showed up many times. The chain uses TRBV27 and TRBJ2-1, with 10 bases identical to TRBD2. Germline V CDR1 and CDR2: MNHEY, SMNVEV (reference sequence). V was pared by 4 bases and J by 4 bases, with 10 bases of the junction left unmatched. The CDR3 has 17 amino acids. CDR3 protein: CASSSPSGGFIYNEQFF. CDR3 coding DNA: TGTGCCAGCAGTTCCCCTAGCGGGGGCTTCATTTACAATGAGCAGTTCTTC.

This clonotype was recorded at least ten times. The chain couples TRBV5-1 to TRBJ1-1; no firm D call. V lost 2 bases to trimming and J lost 1 base, with 3 bases between them. Germline V gives CDR1 SGHRS, CDR2 YFSETQ. CDR3 length: 12 amino acids. CDR3 residues: CASSLSNTEAFF. The CDR3 coding sequence is TGCGCCAGCAGCTTATCGAACACTGAAGCTTTCTTT.

V and J are TRBV7-9 and TRBJ2-2; D possibly matches TRBD1 or TRBD2 (5 bases each). Germline lookup yields CDR1 SEHNR and CDR2 FQNEAQ (reference sequence). This CDR3 has 17 amino acids. V was cut by 5 bases and J by 3 bases, with 19 bases left in between. The CDR3 DNA reads TGTGCCAGCAGCCCTGGGGACCTGGTTTTGGACACCGGGGAGCTGTTTTTT. As protein: CASSPGDLVLDTGELFF. Full variable domain (missing parts from reference TRBV7-9 and TRBJ2-2): DTGVSQNPRHKITKRGQNVTFRCDPISEHNRLYWYRQTLGQGPEFLTYFQNEAQLEKSRLLSDRFSAERPKGSFSTLEIQRTEQGDSAMYLCASSPGDLVLDTGELFFGEGSRLTVL.

In this sample, this clonotype turned up many times. The J gene is TRBJ1-5, the V gene TRBV20-1; D perhaps matches TRBD1 (6 bases). The CDR3 is made up of 13 amino acids. Germline CDR1 is DFQATT and CDR2 is SNEGSKA (reference sequence). V gave up 3 bases and J gave up 3 bases, with 9 bases separating them. CDR3 region: CSASGGANQPQHF. CDR3 sequence (DNA): TGCAGTGCTAGTGGGGGGGCCAATCAGCCCCAGCATTTT.

The CDR3 DNA is TGTGCCAGCAGAGCCGGGGGCGCTGGAAACACCATATATTTT. Translated: CASRAGGAGNTIYF. The chain recombines TRBV28 with TRBJ1-3; D may be TRBD1 (6 bases). CDR1 MDHEN and CDR2 SYDVKM come from the germline V gene. V lost 6 bases and J lost 2, with 11 bases in between. CDR3 length equals 14 residues.

In this sample, this clonotype turned up many times. The chain combines TRBV5-1 with TRBJ2-1; no firm D call. Germline V gene lookup returns CDR1 SGHRS and CDR2 YFSETQ. Trimming left V 4 bases short and J 6 bases short, with 11 bases between. The length of the CDR3 is 13 residues. CDR3 sequence reads: CASSTTPTNEQFF. DNA for the CDR3: TGCGCCAGCAGCACGACCCCTACCAATGAGCAGTTCTTC.

This clonotype was detected ten times or more. CDR3 sequence: CASSVGASGEHTDTQYF. In DNA, the CDR3 is TGTGCCAGCAGCGTAGGTGCTAGCGGGGAGCACACAGATACGCAGTATTTT. The chain employs TRBV9 and TRBJ2-3, with 9 bases fitting TRBD2. This CDR3 region has 17 residues. V lost 0 bases to trimming and J lost 2 bases; unmatched junction nucleotides: 7. The germline CDR1 and CDR2 sequences are SGDLS and YYNGEE.

This clonotype showed up many times. The chain couples TRBV27 to TRBJ1-1, with TRBD1 as a possible D gene (6 bases). Trimming removed 5 bases at V and 4 bases at J, with 11 bases between. Germline loops: CDR1 MNHEY, CDR2 SMNVEV (reference sequence). CDR3 length: 13 amino acids. In DNA, the CDR3 is TGTGCCAGCAGTCCTAACAGGGTCACTGAAGCTTTCTTT. Protein product: CASSPNRVTEAFF.

The sample holds a few counts of this clonotype. CDR3 DNA: TGCGCCAGCAGTCCTACCGGGACAGGGGGACAGACCCAGTACTTC. This encodes CASSPTGTGGQTQYF. The J gene is TRBJ2-5, the V gene TRBV4-3; 11 bases fit TRBD1. Looked up from germline, CDR1 is LGHNA and CDR2 is YSLEER. V lost 6 bases and J lost 6; bases outside the gene matches: 9. CDR3 length: 15 residues.

This clonotype was seen repeatedly, ten times or more. The chain couples TRBV7-8 to TRBJ1-5, with 8 bases identical to TRBD1. The germline V gene encodes CDR1 SGHVS and CDR2 FQNEAQ. The CDR3 totals 16 residues. J was trimmed by 4 bases and V by 5 bases; bases with no gene match: 10. CDR3 nucleotide sequence: TGTGCCAGCAGCCGTTCACGGACAGGGATAAATCAGCCCCAGCATTTT. It is translated as CASSRSRTGINQPQHF.

V usage is TRBV5-1 and J usage is TRBJ1-4; D is unresolved. CDR1 and CDR2 from the germline V gene are SGHRS and YFSETQ. The CDR3 is 15 residues long. V was cut by 0 bases and J by 2 bases, with 8 bases left in between. Here the CDR3 reads CASSLDSATNEKLFF. The CDR3 DNA sequence: TGCGCCAGCAGCTTGGACTCGGCTACTAATGAAAAACTGTTTTTT.

This chain joins TRBV18 and TRBJ2-5; D call uncertain. Trimming removed 0 bases at V and 5 bases at J, with 16 bases between. The CDR3 extends over 16 amino acids. Germline CDR1 KGHSH, CDR2 LQKENI. The CDR3: CASSPPGSRMGETQYF. The DNA for the CDR3 is TGTGCCAGCTCACCACCGGGATCTAGGATGGGGGAGACCCAGTACTTC.

This clonotype was picked up a small number of times. The chain has TRBV4-1 and TRBJ2-3, with D uncertain. Germline loops: CDR1 MGHRA, CDR2 YSYEKL. The CDR3 spans 12 residues. Trimming removed 1 base at V and 6 bases at J, with 5 bases between. Here the CDR3 DNA reads TGCGCCAGCAGCCAAGTATCTGATACGCAGTATTTT. It specifies CASSQVSDTQYF.

This clonotype has more than one count but fewer than ten. The V gene is TRBV15, the J gene TRBJ1-6, with D hard to call. Germline V gives CDR1 LNHNV, CDR2 YYDKDF (reference sequence). This CDR3 is 14 amino acids long. V was trimmed by 0 bases and J by 8 bases, leaving 8 bases between them. This chain's CDR3 is CATSRDNGDSPLHF. CDR3 nucleotides: TGTGCCACCAGCAGAGATAACGGGGATTCACCCCTCCACTTT.

The chain joins TRBV29-1 to TRBJ2-7, with 10 positions matching TRBD1. The CDR3 totals 15 residues. From germline, CDR1 is SQVTM and CDR2 ANQGSEA. V gave up 7 bases and J gave up 2 bases; unmatched junction bases: 11. The CDR3 DNA follows: TGCAGCGGCATCCCGGGACAGGGGCCTCCCTACGAGCAGTACTTC. Encoded protein: CSGIPGQGPPYEQYF.

This clonotype was seen more than once but under ten times. The J gene is TRBJ2-7, the V gene TRBV16; 7 bases are a match to TRBD1. Trimming removed 4 bases from V and 4 bases from J; junction bases left unmatched: 7. CDR1 is KGHSY, CDR2 FQNENV, per germline. This CDR3 is 14 amino acids long. The CDR3 nucleotides read TGTGCCAGCAGCCTACAGGGGTTGGTTTACGAGCAGTACTTC. Its protein product is CASSLQGLVYEQYF.